The sequence of this TCR beta chain was determined in a study of OX40 agonist ivuxolimab in advanced cancers. Turning to the study itself: The study treated patients with ivuxolimab, an agonistic anti-OX40 (CD134) antibody. Of the patients, three showed partial responses, one with hepatocellular carcinoma and two with cutaneous melanoma. Study results and caveats: Those patients achieving a partial response at 0.1-3.0 mg/kg showed among the lowest clonal expansion.

As to this clone: The antigen remains undetermined.

Clones were read by immunoSEQ multiplex PCR, and TCRdb kept only the in-frame ones, dropping some. The table has around 61,000 clones, about four fifths seen once. Patients who had autoimmune disease history or got systemic immunosuppression were left out. Here the sequenced sample was CD4+ or CD8+ T cells sorted from blood, taken in a trial of the OX40 agonist ivuxolimab. The source is an adult with an advanced solid tumor such as melanoma, head and neck, liver or kidney cancer.

The CDR3: CASSLESTEAFF. In nucleotides, the CDR3 is TGCGCCAGCAGCTTGGAGAGTACTGAAGCTTTCTTT. The rearrangement links TRBV5-1 to TRBJ1-1; no reliable D call. Trimming shortened V by 0 bases and J by 5 bases, and 5 bases separated the two germline ends. The CDR3 length is 12 residues. The germline V gene encodes CDR1 SGHRS and CDR2 YFSETQ.